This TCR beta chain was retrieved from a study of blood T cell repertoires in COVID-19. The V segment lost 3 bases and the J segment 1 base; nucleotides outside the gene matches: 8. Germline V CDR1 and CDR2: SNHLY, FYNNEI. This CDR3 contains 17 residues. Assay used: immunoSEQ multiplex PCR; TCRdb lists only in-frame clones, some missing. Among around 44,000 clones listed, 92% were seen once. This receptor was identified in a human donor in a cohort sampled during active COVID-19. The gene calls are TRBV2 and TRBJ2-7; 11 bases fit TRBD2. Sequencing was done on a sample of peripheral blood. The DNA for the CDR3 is TGTGCCAGCAGTGAGCCCACCACTAGCGGGGGATCCTACGAGCAGTACTTC. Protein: CASSEPTTSGGSYEQYF.